This T cell receptor (beta chain) was identified in a study of blood T cell repertoires in COVID-19. About the research overall: Spain, Italy and the United States supplied samples that represented acute and convalescent COVID-19. Sources were T cells, B-cell-depleted T cells, or PBMCs; the material itself was cDNA or gDNA.

Authors' data handling: Amplification of reference gene primers was used by the study to estimate nucleated cell counts. Sequencing was performed with immunoSEQ multiplex PCR; in TCRdb, only in-frame clones are kept and a portion is missing. V and J calls and clone size are copied from that table; D and trimming were computed from the DNA. The data hold 200,000 to 250,000 clones, with around 80% observed a single time. Seattle patients were enrolled while actively infected and followed longitudinally. Trimming took 5 bases from V and 2 from J; bases not matched to a gene: 17. CDR1 is LGHNA, CDR2 YNFKEQ, per germline. CDR3 length: 18 residues.

V is TRBV4-2 and J is TRBJ2-7, with TRBD1 identical over 8 bases. The source material was peripheral blood. This TCR was sampled from a woman between 25 and 40 years old with COVID-19, enrolled during active disease. The CDR3 DNA sequence: TGTGCCAGCAGCGGTGGGACAGGCGGTTCAAAGGTCGCCTACGAGCAGTACTTC. Protein product: CASSGGTGGSKVAYEQYF.